The count of the clone carrying this T cell receptor (beta chain) is one. Reverse transcription of about 0.5 to 1 ug RNA was performed with random hexamers. TCRdb processed the immunoSEQ multiplex PCR reads anew with MiXCR; each CDR3 protein has one entry. The data contain approximately 160,000 distinct CDR3 sequences, roughly 95% of them singletons. The CDR3 has 12 amino acids. With 9 bases clipped from V and 7 bases from J, the junction kept 6 bases outside the gene matches. This entry belongs to a study of CD8 T cells in Susac syndrome. This receptor was identified in a human donor with Susac syndrome. Sequencing was performed on CD4+ T cells from PBMCs. The V gene is TRBV12-3 or TRBV12-4, the J gene TRBJ1-3; 7 nucleotides line up with TRBD1. Here the CDR3 DNA reads TGTGCCAGTCGAGAACAGGGGAACACCATATATTTT. Translating gives CASREQGNTIYF.